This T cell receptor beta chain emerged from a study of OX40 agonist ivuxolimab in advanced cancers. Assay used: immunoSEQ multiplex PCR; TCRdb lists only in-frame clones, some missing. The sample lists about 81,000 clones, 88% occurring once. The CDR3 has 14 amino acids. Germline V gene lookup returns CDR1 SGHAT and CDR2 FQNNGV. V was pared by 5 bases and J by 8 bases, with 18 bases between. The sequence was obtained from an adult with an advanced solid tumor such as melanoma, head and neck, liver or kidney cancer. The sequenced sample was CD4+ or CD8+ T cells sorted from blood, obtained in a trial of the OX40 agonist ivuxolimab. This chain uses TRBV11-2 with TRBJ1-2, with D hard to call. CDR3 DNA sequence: TGTGCCAGCAGCCTACCTGGGCGCCTTAGGGGCTACACCTTC. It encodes CASSLPGRLRGYTF. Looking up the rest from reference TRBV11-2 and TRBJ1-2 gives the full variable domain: EAGVAQSPRYKIIEKRQSVAFWCNPISGHATLYWYQQILGQGPKLLIQFQNNGVVDDSQLPKDRFSAERLKGVDSTLKIQPAKLEDSAVYLCASSLPGRLRGYTFGSGTRLTVV.